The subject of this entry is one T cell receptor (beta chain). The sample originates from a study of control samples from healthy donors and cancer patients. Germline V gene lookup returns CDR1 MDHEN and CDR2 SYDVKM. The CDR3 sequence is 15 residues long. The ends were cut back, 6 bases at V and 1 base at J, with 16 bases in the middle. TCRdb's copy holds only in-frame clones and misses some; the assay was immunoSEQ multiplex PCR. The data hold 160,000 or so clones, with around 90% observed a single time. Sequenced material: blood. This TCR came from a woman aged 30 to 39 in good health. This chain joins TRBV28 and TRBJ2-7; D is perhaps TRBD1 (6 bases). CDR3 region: CASSRGQFASYEQYF. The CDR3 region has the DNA TGTGCCAGCAGCCGCGGACAGTTTGCATCCTACGAGCAGTACTTC.